Sequencing of this T cell receptor (beta chain) was carried out in a study of blood T cell repertoires in COVID-19. Study-wide background: The United States, Italy and Spain supplied acute and convalescent COVID-19 samples.

Enrolled through a virtual design, the participants were between roughly 18 and 95 years of age and came from under 30 US areas. Recovery among Cohort 3 donors was established by two negative PCRs, clearance, or symptom resolution. Under the authors' procedure: Reference gene primer amplification yielded estimated nucleated cell counts. Data came from immunoSEQ multiplex PCR; TCRdb stores just in-frame clones and leaves some out. That table supplies the V and J calls and clone size; D and trimming were determined from the DNA. The sample contains fewer than 450,000 clones, around 90% of which appear only once. V lost 0 bases to trimming and J lost 2 bases, with 13 bases between them. Germline V gene lookup returns CDR1 LNHNV and CDR2 YYDKDF (reference sequence). The CDR3 runs to 16 residues.

This TCR came from a man aged 18 to 29 who had recovered from COVID-19. The source material was PBMCs or T cells enriched from blood (not recorded which). The V call is TRBV15, the J call TRBJ1-1, with a possible D match to TRBD1 (5 bases). The CDR3 spells CATSRDGKTDNTEAFF. CDR3 coding DNA: TGTGCCACCAGCAGAGATGGTAAGACAGATAACACTGAAGCTTTCTTT.